The entry below describes one T cell receptor (beta chain). The antigen is undetermined. This sample was taken from a study of monozygotic twins with inflammatory bowel disease. Donors each contributed one blood sample measuring about 2.5 ml. This CDR3 is 14 amino acids long. The germline gives CDR1 SGHAT, CDR2 FQNNGV. Each UMI, carrying a 6-nucleotide sample barcode, came from template switching. TCRdb re-called the 5' RACE reads; every CDR3 protein appears as one record, without DNA. Here the sample table reports 400,000 or so distinct CDR3 sequences. Overall study findings and caveats: No one strong IBD-associated signal or clonotype was supported.

This clonotype was sampled from a human donor with ulcerative colitis or Crohn's disease, or a healthy co-twin of an affected twin (not recorded which). V usage is TRBV11-2 and J usage is TRBJ1-2. The sequenced sample was blood. The CDR3 is CASSLVIRRNGYTF.